Below are 32 T cell receptor beta chains sequenced from a single sample in a study of cytomegalovirus exposure and HLA in healthy donors. 13 Jbeta primers and 60 Vbeta primers were used for the PCR. Repertoires were generated with immunoSEQ multiplex PCR, while TCRdb's copy carries only in-frame clones and drops some. This sample has some 160,000 clones; around 73% occur once, and the top ten carry about 5%. Sequencing was carried out using PBMCs. The receptors originated from a woman aged 18-29 years in good health and CMV-seropositive.

J is TRBJ1-3 and V is TRBV5-6; no clear D. CDR1 is SGHDT, CDR2 YYEEEE, per germline. This CDR3 comprises 14 residues. V lost 2 bases and J lost 0, with 6 bases in between. The CDR3 sequence is CASSFDYSGNTIYF. The DNA for the CDR3 is TGTGCCAGCAGCTTTGACTACTCTGGAAACACCATATATTTT.

This clone occurred a few times. This chain uses TRBV5-1 with TRBJ1-1; D is possibly TRBD1 (5 bases). V shed 4 bases and J shed 8 bases, with 12 bases lying between them. The CDR3 runs to 12 residues. Germline V gives CDR1 SGHRS, CDR2 YFSETQ. The CDR3 loop is CASSNPGLEAFF. The CDR3 nucleotides are TGCGCCAGCAGCAACCCGGGACTAGAAGCTTTCTTT.

The chain carries TRBV29-1 and TRBJ2-5, with a weak D call TRBD1 (6 bases). Germline V gene data show CDR1 as SQVTM and CDR2 as ANQGSEA. V was pared by 7 bases and J by 2 bases, with 17 bases between. CDR3 size: 14 residues. The CDR3 is CSGWGTSAQETQYF. For the CDR3, the DNA is TGCAGCGGATGGGGGACATCGGCTCAAGAGACCCAGTACTTC.

The V gene is TRBV4-1, the J gene TRBJ2-7, with 12 bases identical to TRBD1. In germline, CDR1 is MGHRA, CDR2 YSYEKL. J lost 7 bases, V lost 1 base, and 11 bases had no gene match. This CDR3 is built from 17 residues. The CDR3: CASSQGLLRDRGPEQYF. The DNA for the CDR3 is TGCGCCAGCAGCCAAGGACTACTCCGGGACAGGGGGCCGGAGCAGTACTTC.

The genes are TRBV28 and TRBJ2-3, with D possibly matching TRBD2 (5 bases). Between the trimmed V and J ends, which lost 7 bases and 0 bases, there was a span of 14 bases. The V gene's germline CDR1 is MDHEN and CDR2 SYDVKM. The CDR3 covers 15 residues. The CDR3, as DNA: TGTGCCAGCACCCCGGGGTCTACTAGCACAGATACGCAGTATTTT. The encoded protein is CASTPGSTSTDTQYF.

The chain employs TRBV19 and TRBJ2-7; TRBD2 might be the D (6 bases). The CDR3 is 14 amino acids. Germline CDR1 and CDR2: LNHDA and SQIVND (reference sequence). Trimming cost V 1 base and J 1 base, with 8 bases left between them. The CDR3, as DNA: TGTGCCAGTAGTATAGTTGCGGGGTCCTACGAGCAGTACTTC. It encodes CASSIVAGSYEQYF.

This clone was observed a handful of times. The V and J genes are TRBV28 and TRBJ1-2; no firm D call. Trimming shortened V by 1 base and J by 11 bases, and 11 bases separated the two germline ends. CDR1 MDHEN and CDR2 SYDVKM come from the germline V gene. This CDR3 has 12 amino acids. The CDR3 coding sequence is TGTGCCAGCAGTTTATTGCGGGCCCTGTACACCTTC. It yields the protein CASSLLRALYTF.

The chain links TRBV9 to TRBJ2-1, with 12 bases that match TRBD2. The CDR3 is made up of 18 amino acids. The junction had 16 bases not matched to a gene; V was cut back by 3 bases and J by 9 bases. CDR1 is SGDLS, CDR2 YYNGEE, per germline. The CDR3 region is CASSGWTSGVSTRTEQFF. The CDR3 DNA reads TGTGCCAGCAGCGGGTGGACTAGCGGGGTCTCAACACGCACTGAGCAGTTCTTC.

The chain is built from TRBV7-2 and TRBJ2-5; D uncertain. Germline assignment: CDR1 SGHTA and CDR2 FQGNSA. V was pared by 4 bases and J by 0 bases, with 9 bases between. There are 14 residues in the CDR3. The CDR3 here is CASSSRSYQETQYF. CDR3 in DNA: TGTGCCAGCAGCTCTAGGAGTTACCAAGAGACCCAGTACTTC. Based on the CDR3 plus reference TRBV7-2 and TRBJ2-5, the full variable domain is GAGVSQSPSNKVTEKGKDVELRCDPISGHTALYWYRQSLGQGLEFLIYFQGNSAPDKSGLPSDRFSAERTGGSVSTLTIQRTQQEDSAVYLCASSSRSYQETQYFGPGTRLLVL.

The V gene is TRBV7-9, the J gene TRBJ1-4, with 9 positions matching TRBD1. V lost 2 bases and J lost 6; bases outside the gene matches: 4. Germline loops: CDR1 SEHNR, CDR2 FQNEAQ (reference sequence). The CDR3 has 15 residues. The DNA for the CDR3 is TGTGCCAGCAGCTTAATAAGGACAGGGGATGAAAAACTGTTTTTT. Its translation is CASSLIRTGDEKLFF.

The rearrangement links TRBV7-3 to TRBJ2-7; 14 positions agree with TRBD2. J was trimmed by 3 bases and V by 3 bases; bases with no gene match: 1. The CDR3 totals 15 residues. The germline CDR1 and CDR2 sequences are SGHTA and FQGTGA. CDR3 amino acids: CASSLTSGGGYEQYF. As DNA, the CDR3 is TGTGCCAGCAGCTTGACTAGCGGGGGGGGCTACGAGCAGTACTTC.

This chain uses TRBV6-1 with TRBJ2-5, with 8 positions matching TRBD2. CDR3 length: 18 residues. The ends lost 2 bases at V and 2 bases at J; junction bases unmatched: 13. Per the germline V gene, CDR1 is MNHNS and CDR2 is SASEGT. Written as DNA, the CDR3 is TGTGCCAGCAGTGAAATCGGGGAGGTAGCGGGGCTGCAAGAGACCCAGTACTTC. Its protein is CASSEIGEVAGLQETQYF.

The chain links TRBV9 to TRBJ2-3; maybe TRBD2 (6 bases). Germline CDR1 reads SGDLS; CDR2 reads YYNGEE. CDR3 length equals 16 residues. V was pared by 0 bases and J by 4 bases, with 15 bases between. The CDR3 loop reads CASSVEGLPAPDTQYF. The CDR3 DNA sequence: TGTGCCAGCAGCGTAGAGGGACTGCCGGCCCCAGATACGCAGTATTTT.

Concerning this clone: This CDR3 is missing its conserved last phenylalanine or tryptophan, likely due to a read error. The chain links TRBV7-2 to TRBJ1-1; weak D call: TRBD1 (6 bases). Germline CDR1 SGHTA, CDR2 FQGNSA. This CDR3 region has 14 residues. Trimming pared 5 bases from V and 1 base from J, leaving 11 bases between. The CDR3 nucleotides read TGTGCCAGCAGCCTTGAGGGGGGGAACACTGAAGCTTTCCTT. This codes for CASSLEGGNTEAFL.

This clone was found once. The rearrangement links TRBV9 to TRBJ1-3, with TRBD1 matching 8 bases. Germline V CDR1 and CDR2: SGDLS, YYNGEE. CDR3 size: 14 residues. With 4 bases clipped from V and 2 bases from J, the junction kept 2 bases outside the gene matches. The CDR3 is CASSPGGTGNTIYF. The DNA for the CDR3 is TGTGCCAGCAGCCCAGGGGGCACTGGAAACACCATATATTTT.

V and J are TRBV5-4 and TRBJ1-1; a possible D gene is TRBD1 (6 bases). This CDR3 spans 15 amino acids. CDR1 is SGHNT and CDR2 is YYREEE in the germline V gene (reference sequence). Trimming stripped 4 bases from V and 1 base from J, with 14 bases between. The CDR3 nucleotides read TGTGCCAGCAGCGCCCAACAGGGCGGGAACACTGAAGCTTTCTTT. This encodes CASSAQQGGNTEAFF.

The rearrangement joins TRBV28 to TRBJ1-1; tentative D call: TRBD1 (5 bases). Germline loops: CDR1 MDHEN, CDR2 SYDVKM. The germline V and J ends were trimmed by 7 bases and 0 bases, with 9 bases remaining between them. The CDR3 covers 13 residues. CDR3 protein: CASKTDMNTEAFF. CDR3 coding DNA: TGTGCCAGCAAGACAGATATGAACACTGAAGCTTTCTTT.

The chain has TRBV7-9 and TRBJ2-7; a possible D gene is TRBD2 (6 bases). Trimming stripped 1 base from V and 5 bases from J, with 12 bases between. The germline V gene encodes CDR1 SEHNR and CDR2 FQNEAQ (reference sequence). The CDR3 is 14 amino acids. The CDR3 loop is CASSLGGEADEQYF. The CDR3 region has the DNA TGTGCCAGCAGCTTAGGGGGGGAAGCGGACGAGCAGTACTTC.

The chain is built from TRBV12-5 and TRBJ1-2; 7 positions agree with TRBD1. The V segment lost 4 bases and the J segment 0 bases; nucleotides outside the gene matches: 2. Germline V gene data show CDR1 as LGHNT and CDR2 as FRNRAP. CDR3 size: 14 residues. The CDR3 DNA follows: TGTGCTAGTGGTTCGGACAGGACTAACTATGGCTACACCTTC. Its translation is CASGSDRTNYGYTF.

In nucleotides, the CDR3 is TGCGCCAGCAGCCAAGCGGGGGCCTACGAGCAGTACTTC. Translating gives CASSQAGAYEQYF. This sequence joins TRBV4-1 and TRBJ2-7, with D possibly matching TRBD2 (6 bases). This CDR3 is 13 amino acids long. Germline-derived CDR1 and CDR2 are MGHRA and YSYEKL. The V end was cut by 1 base, the J end by 2 bases, with 6 bases between.

The gene calls are TRBV9 and TRBJ2-3, with D possibly being TRBD2 (6 bases). CDR3 size: 15 residues. Deletions cut 3 bases from V and 3 bases from J, with 14 bases between. Germline values: CDR1 SGDLS, CDR2 YYNGEE. The CDR3 bases are TGTGCCAGCAGCGCGACTCCCGGGGGTACAGATACGCAGTATTTT. Its translation is CASSATPGGTDTQYF.

The chain joins TRBV5-1 to TRBJ2-1; 8 bases are shared with TRBD2. This CDR3 region has 15 residues. Germline V gene lookup returns CDR1 SGHRS and CDR2 YFSETQ. Trimming cost V 1 base and J 9 bases; bases outside gene matches: 9. This CDR3 reads CASSLSASGLGEQFF. The CDR3 bases are TGCGCCAGCAGCTTGAGTGCTAGCGGGTTGGGTGAGCAGTTCTTC.

This CDR3 is CASSSHIQGAGGGNTIYF. Here the CDR3 DNA reads TGTGCCAGCAGTTCCCACATTCAGGGCGCCGGTGGGGGAAACACCATATATTTT. This chain connects TRBV28 to TRBJ1-3, with D maybe TRBD1 (5 bases). This CDR3 is built from 18 residues. CDR1 and CDR2 (germline): MDHEN, SYDVKM. V was clipped by 4 bases and J by 4 bases, with 23 bases between them.

The rearrangement links TRBV7-2 to TRBJ2-1; the match to TRBD2 covers 11 bases. CDR1 SGHTA and CDR2 FQGNSA come from the germline V gene. This CDR3 comprises 15 residues. The junction had 4 bases not matched to a gene; V was cut back by 6 bases and J by 3 bases. The CDR3 here is CASSITSGGYNEQFF. As DNA, the CDR3 is TGTGCCAGCAGTATTACTAGCGGGGGCTACAATGAGCAGTTCTTC. The entire variable domain, with the rest obtained from reference TRBV7-2 and TRBJ2-1, is as follows: GAGVSQSPSNKVTEKGKDVELRCDPISGHTALYWYRQSLGQGLEFLIYFQGNSAPDKSGLPSDRFSAERTGGSVSTLTIQRTQQEDSAVYLCASSITSGGYNEQFFGPGTRLTVL.

This chain uses TRBV6-1 with TRBJ1-3; 9 bases fit TRBD1. V was pared by 4 bases and J by 7 bases, with 5 bases of the junction left unmatched. CDR1 is MNHNS, CDR2 SASEGT, per germline. The CDR3 runs 14 residues. The CDR3 DNA follows: TGTGCCAGCAGTGCGACAGGGGGGTCGAACACCATATATTTT. Its translation: CASSATGGSNTIYF.

The chain joins TRBV7-8 to TRBJ2-5; D is ambiguous. Between the trimmed V and J ends, which lost 5 bases and 1 base, there was a span of 14 bases. This CDR3 comprises 15 residues. Germline-derived CDR1 and CDR2 are SGHVS and FQNEAQ. The CDR3 protein is CASSPTEQRQETQYF. The CDR3 bases are TGTGCCAGCAGCCCGACTGAGCAGCGCCAAGAGACCCAGTACTTC.

The chain carries TRBV7-6 and TRBJ2-7; D ambiguous. This CDR3 is 15 amino acids long. V lost 2 bases and J lost 6, with 17 bases in between. CDR1 is SGHVS, CDR2 FNYEAQ, per germline. For the CDR3, the DNA is TGTGCCAGCAGCTTATTAGCAGCGACCCGCCGCGAGCAGTACTTC. This gives the protein CASSLLAATRREQYF.

The chain combines TRBV9 with TRBJ1-5, with D possibly matching TRBD1 (6 bases). This CDR3 is built from 17 residues. V lost 4 bases and J lost 0, with 17 bases in between. Germline CDR1 is SGDLS and CDR2 is YYNGEE. CDR3 DNA sequence: TGTGCCAGCAGCCCTGGGGGGGACACCAATAGCAATCAGCCCCAGCATTTT. Translation gives CASSPGGDTNSNQPQHF.

This clone was found once. Here the CDR3 DNA reads TGTGCCAGCAGCAAAGGACAGGGAAATTCACCCCTCCACTTT. Translation gives CASSKGQGNSPLHF. The chain recombines TRBV7-9 with TRBJ1-6; 8 positions agree with TRBD1. CDR1 is SEHNR and CDR2 is FQNEAQ in the germline V gene (reference sequence). This CDR3 comprises 14 residues. J lost 7 bases, V lost 5 bases, and 4 bases had no gene match.

V and J are TRBV2 and TRBJ2-6; tentatively, D is TRBD1 (5 bases). Germline V lookup: CDR1 SNHLY, CDR2 FYNNEI. The CDR3 is 18 residues long. Trimming left V 8 bases short and J 2 bases short, with 22 bases between. The CDR3 reads CASRRQPPQGTGANVLTF. The CDR3 DNA reads TGTGCCAGCCGACGACAGCCCCCTCAGGGAACTGGGGCCAACGTCCTGACTTTC.

For the CDR3, the DNA is TGTGCCAGCAGTTTACAGGGGGCGGCCCAGGTCGGCTACACCTTC. Protein sequence: CASSLQGAAQVGYTF. The chain has TRBV27 and TRBJ1-2; 8 bases match TRBD1. J gave up 8 bases and V 2 bases, and 10 bases lay outside the gene matches. Looked up from germline, CDR1 is MNHEY and CDR2 is SMNVEV (reference sequence). The CDR3 is made up of 15 amino acids.

This chain connects TRBV28 to TRBJ2-7; TRBD1 matches at 10 bases. This CDR3 is built from 14 residues. Per the germline V gene, CDR1 is MDHEN and CDR2 is SYDVKM. V was pared by 4 bases and J by 7 bases, with 7 bases of the junction left unmatched. The chain's CDR3 is CASSWGQGIGEQYF. CDR3 coding DNA: TGTGCCAGCAGTTGGGGACAGGGGATAGGAGAGCAGTACTTC.